This entry describes one T cell receptor (beta chain). The data derive from a study of technical replicates of blood from a handful of donors. This CDR3 comprises 18 residues. CDR1 and CDR2 (germline): LGHNA, YNFKEQ. V lost 2 bases and J lost 7; bases outside the gene matches: 16. TCRdb's table, derived via immunoSEQ multiplex PCR, lists solely in-frame clones and lacks some. The sample has 70,000 to 80,000 clones, 91% seen once. The clonotype comes from a human donor in good health. Some clones in this sample may be carry-over from other donors' samples. Sequences were obtained from T cells isolated from PBMCs. This sequence joins TRBV4-2 and TRBJ2-7; 11 bases fit TRBD2. The chain's CDR3 is CASSQYIAGGPARGEQYF. The DNA of the CDR3 is TGTGCCAGCAGCCAATATATAGCGGGAGGGCCCGCCCGAGGGGAGCAGTACTTC.